This T cell receptor (beta chain) was captured by sequencing in a study of spatial heterogeneity in lung cancer. Trimming removed 4 bases from V and 2 bases from J, with 12 bases in between. Germline CDR1 is SGHRS and CDR2 is YFSETQ. CDR3 length: 14 residues. Time point: sample taken at primary tumor resection. In TCRdb, the 5' RACE reads were re-called with MiXCR into one record per CDR3 protein. The table records several thousand distinct CDR3 sequences, 13% to 15% of them present only once. Study-level findings and limits: Tumor mutation count correlated with how many alpha and beta TCRs expanded intratumorally.

This clonotype was picked up many times. Its antigen is still unknown. This chain links TRBV5-1 with TRBJ1-2, with a weak D call TRBD1 (5 bases). The sample in question was lung tumor tissue, obtained at surgery. The receptor was isolated from a male donor with early-stage non-small cell lung cancer. As DNA, the CDR3 is TGCGCCAGCAGCCTGGCGACAGAGAACTATGGCTACACCTTC. Encoded protein: CASSLATENYGYTF.